This TCR beta chain derives from a study of spatial heterogeneity in lung cancer. Germline CDR1 and CDR2: SEHNR and FQNEAQ (reference sequence). CDR3 length: 12 residues. V dropped 3 bases and J dropped 7 bases, with 7 bases sitting between them. Time point defined: sample taken at primary tumor resection. TCRs were sequenced from unsorted whole RNA of tumor, nontumor lung or PBMC. This clonotype was seen many times. TCRdb redid the calling of the 5' RACE reads with MiXCR, one entry per CDR3 protein. The sample shows 43,000 or so distinct CDR3 sequences, approximately 7% of them seen only once. This clonotype was obtained from a female donor with early-stage non-small cell lung cancer. This specimen consisted of PBMCs, obtained at surgery. The V and J genes are TRBV7-9 and TRBJ1-5; a weak D match, TRBD1 (5 bases). The CDR3 DNA follows: TGTGCCAGCAGCTTGGGACCCCAGCCCCAGCATTTT. Its translation is CASSLGPQPQHF.